These 16 T cell receptor beta chains were all obtained from the same sample, sequenced in a study of Tregs in tolerant kidney transplant recipients. Libraries were prepared by immunoSEQ multiplex PCR; TCRdb keeps only in-frame clonotypes and omits some of them. The sample has over 45,000 clones. The specimen was CD4+ T cells from blood, collected before the transplant. These TCRs come from a human donor who received a combined kidney and bone marrow transplant.

On this clone itself: The missing CDR3 end, 3 residues past where the read stops, is filled in from the germline J gene. The chain combines TRBV29-1 with TRBJ1-4; perhaps TRBD1 as D (5 bases). Per germline, CDR1 SQVTM and CDR2 ANQGSEA. The CDR3 spans 13 residues. Deletions cut 3 bases from V and 7 bases from J, with 12 bases between. CDR3 DNA (partial): TGCAGCGTTGATGCAGGGTTCGGTGAAAAA. This sequence encodes CSVDAGFGEK. The entire CDR3 is CSVDAGFGEKLFF.

Turning to this clone: From the germline J gene comes the end of the CDR3, since the read stops 3 residues before it. The V gene is TRBV7-2, the J gene TRBJ1-4, with D unresolved. Germline CDR1 SGHTA, CDR2 FQGNSA. This CDR3 comprises 15 residues. Trimming cost V 4 bases and J 0 bases, with 9 bases left between them. The CDR3 bases that were read are TGTGCCAGCAGCTGGCGGGTGTCAACTAATGAAAAA. Its protein product is CASSWRVSTNEK. The entire CDR3 protein is CASSWRVSTNEKLFF.

A word on this clone: The missing CDR3 end, 3 residues past where the read stops, is filled in from the germline J gene. The chain carries TRBV7-3 and TRBJ2-6; D may be TRBD1 (5 bases). Per the germline V gene, CDR1 is SGHTA and CDR2 is FQGTGA. Trimming removed 5 bases from V and 3 bases from J, with 11 bases in between. The CDR3 sequence is 15 residues long. The CDR3 sequence is CASSPGSGGANVLTF. The part of the CDR3 DNA that was read is TGTGCCAGCAGCCCAGGGTCCGGTGGGGCCAACGTC.

Partial CDR3 DNA: TGTGCCAGCAGCTCCGCAGCGGGCGAGGTAGATACG. Its protein product is CASSSAAGEVDT. The whole CDR3 is CASSSAAGEVDTQYF. This chain connects TRBV7-3 to TRBJ2-3, with D tentatively TRBD2 (6 bases). The read halts 3 residues ahead of the CDR3 end, with the missing end drawn from the germline J gene. Looked up from germline, CDR1 is SGHTA and CDR2 is FQGTGA. V lost 4 bases and J lost 5, with 16 bases in between. The length of the CDR3 is 15 residues.

The CDR3 DNA, read in part, is TGTGCCATCAGTGAGTTATCCGGGGCCTACGAG. It encodes CAISELSGAYE. The full CDR3 sequence reads CAISELSGAYEQYF. V and J are TRBV10-3 and TRBJ2-7; possible D gene TRBD2, 5 bases. The CDR3 end is not reached by the read, which stops 3 residues before it; the germline J gene fills it in. The length of the CDR3 is 14 residues. V was shortened by 1 base and J by 2 bases, with 9 bases between the two germline ends. Germline V gene sequence: CDR1 ENHRY, CDR2 SYGVKD.

Remarks on this clone: Sequencing ends 3 residues short of the CDR3 end; the germline J gene provides the rest. The genes are TRBV5-4 and TRBJ2-3; 8 bases match TRBD1. The CDR3 totals 15 residues. V dropped 2 bases and J dropped 5; count of bases not matched to a gene: 7. From germline, CDR1 is SGHNT and CDR2 YYREEE (reference sequence). The CDR3 reads CASSLDGTGGDTQYF. The CDR3 bases that were read are TGTGCCAGCAGCTTAGACGGGACAGGTGGAGATACG.

CDR3 sequence reads: CASSFTGSGSTNEKLFF. The covered CDR3 bases are TGCGCCAGCAGCTTCACGGGGTCCGGCTCAACTAATGAAAAA. The J gene is TRBJ1-4, the V gene TRBV5-1; D is unresolved. Coverage ceases 3 residues before the CDR3 finishes, and the germline J gene fills in the end. This CDR3 is built from 17 residues. CDR1 is SGHRS, CDR2 YFSETQ, per germline. The germline V and J ends were trimmed by 2 bases and 0 bases, with 14 bases remaining between them.

Points on this clone: The read ends 3 residues early relative to the CDR3; the germline J gene fills the gap. This sequence joins TRBV18 and TRBJ2-3; tentative D call: TRBD2 (6 bases). CDR3 length equals 16 residues. V lost 6 bases and J lost 3, with 19 bases in between. Germline V CDR1 and CDR2: KGHSH, LQKENI. Partial CDR3 DNA: TGTGCCAGCTCCCCGTATGGGGGACTGGGAACAGATACG. It is translated as CASSPYGGLGTDT. The entire CDR3 protein is CASSPYGGLGTDTQYF.

About this clone: The DNA ends 3 residues before the CDR3 does, and the rest of the CDR3 is filled in from the germline J gene. The chain couples TRBV9 to TRBJ2-1; D might be TRBD1 (5 bases). Deletions cut 4 bases from V and 7 bases from J, with 12 bases between. CDR1 SGDLS and CDR2 YYNGEE come from the germline V gene. CDR3 size: 13 residues. The CDR3 sequence is CASSTSQGNEQFF. The sequenced part of the CDR3 DNA is TGTGCCAGCAGCACCTCCCAGGGTAATGAG.

With regard to this clone: The read ends 3 residues early relative to the CDR3; the germline J gene fills the gap. The chain recombines TRBV6-2 or TRBV6-3 with TRBJ2-3, with a weak D call TRBD2 (6 bases). Germline V gene lookup returns CDR1 MNHEY and CDR2 SVGEGT. The CDR3 consists of 13 residues. Deletions cut 6 bases from V and 2 bases from J, with 9 bases between. The CDR3 loop reads CASRRENTDTQYF. The sequenced CDR3 bases are TGTGCCAGCAGGCGGGAAAACACAGATACG.

Regarding this clone: The CDR3 end lies 3 residues beyond the end of the read and is filled in from the germline J gene. The J gene is TRBJ2-1, the V gene TRBV30; D gene unclear. This CDR3 is built from 11 residues. Trimming took off 3 bases at V and 8 bases at J, with 8 bases between the two ends. Germline assignment: CDR1 GTSNPN and CDR2 SVGIG (reference sequence). This chain's CDR3 is CAWSSSDEQFF. The sequenced part of the CDR3 DNA is TGTGCCTGGAGCTCATCAGATGAG. Full variable domain (remainder filled in from reference TRBV30 and TRBJ2-1): SQTIHQWPATLVQPVGSPLSLECTVEGTSNPNLYWYRQAAGRGLQLLFYSVGIGQISSEVPQNLSASRPQDRQFILSSKKLLLSDSGFYLCAWSSSDEQFFGPGTRLTVL.

Points on this clone: The read is 3 residues too short to cover the CDR3 end, so that end is filled in from the germline J gene. This chain uses TRBV5-6 with TRBJ2-1; D gene unclear. From germline, CDR1 is SGHDT and CDR2 YYEEEE. The CDR3 consists of 11 residues. Trimming cost V 4 bases and J 9 bases, with 8 bases left between them. Partial CDR3 DNA: TGTGCCAGCAGCCTTGTTAGTGAG. Translated, it gives CASSLVSE. The full CDR3 reads CASSLVSEQFF.

Concerning this clone itself: The DNA ends 3 residues before the CDR3 does, and the rest of the CDR3 is filled in from the germline J gene. V usage is TRBV7-3 and J usage is TRBJ2-2, with 9 bases aligning to TRBD1. Germline V lookup: CDR1 SGHTA, CDR2 FQGTGA. J lost 6 bases, V lost 3 bases, and 5 bases had no gene match. CDR3 size: 15 residues. The part of the CDR3 DNA that was read is TGTGCCAGCAGCTTGACCGGGACAGGGTCCGGGGAG. It codes for CASSLTGTGSGE. The whole CDR3 sequence is CASSLTGTGSGELFF.

Concerning this clone: The observed sequence ends 3 residues before the CDR3 terminus, with the missing tail filled in from the germline J gene. The chain employs TRBV2 and TRBJ1-4; tentatively, D is TRBD1 (5 bases). This CDR3 contains 15 residues. V was cut by 2 bases and J by 1 base, with 8 bases left in between. Germline loops: CDR1 SNHLY, CDR2 FYNNEI. The CDR3 here is CASSERRGTNEKLFF. The covered CDR3 bases are TGTGCCAGCAGTGAAAGGAGGGGAACTAATGAAAAA.

Note on this clone: Read sequence stops 3 residues before the CDR3 end, and the germline J gene provides the missing end. The V and J genes are TRBV20-1 and TRBJ2-1; 7 positions agree with TRBD1. Germline values: CDR1 DFQATT, CDR2 SNEGSKA (reference sequence). The CDR3 contains 14 residues. The V segment lost 3 bases and the J segment 2 bases; nucleotides outside the gene matches: 4. CDR3 DNA (partial): TGCAGTGCTAGGATGCAGGGGGCCTACAATGAG. Amino acids: CSARMQGAYNE. The CDR3 reads in full as CSARMQGAYNEQFF.

Concerning this clone itself: The read is 3 residues too short to cover the CDR3 end, so that end is filled in from the germline J gene. The V and J genes are TRBV11-2 and TRBJ2-5; the D call may be TRBD1 or TRBD2 (5 bases each). Trimming cost V 5 bases and J 2 bases, with 15 bases left between them. This CDR3 region has 15 residues. Germline V gene data show CDR1 as SGHAT and CDR2 as FQNNGV. The CDR3 DNA, read in part, is TGTGCCAGCAGCAACCCGAAGAGGGGACAAGAGACC. This codes for CASSNPKRGQET. The CDR3 as a whole reads CASSNPKRGQETQYF.